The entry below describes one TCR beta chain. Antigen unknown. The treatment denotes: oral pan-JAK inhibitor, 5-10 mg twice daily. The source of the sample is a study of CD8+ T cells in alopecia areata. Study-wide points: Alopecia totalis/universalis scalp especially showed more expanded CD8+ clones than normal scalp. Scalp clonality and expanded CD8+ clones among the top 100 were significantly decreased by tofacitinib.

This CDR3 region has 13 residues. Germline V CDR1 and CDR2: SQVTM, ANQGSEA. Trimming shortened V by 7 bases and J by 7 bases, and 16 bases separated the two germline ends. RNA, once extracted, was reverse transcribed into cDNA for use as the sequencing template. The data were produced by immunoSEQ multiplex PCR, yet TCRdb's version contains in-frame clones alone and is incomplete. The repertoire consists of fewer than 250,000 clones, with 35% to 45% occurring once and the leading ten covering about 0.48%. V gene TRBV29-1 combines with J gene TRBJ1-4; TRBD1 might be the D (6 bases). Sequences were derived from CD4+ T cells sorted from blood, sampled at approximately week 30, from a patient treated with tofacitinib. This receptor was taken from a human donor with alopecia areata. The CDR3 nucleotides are TGCAGCGCCCGGCAGGGGAGGCGTGAAAAACTGTTTTTT. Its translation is CSARQGRREKLFF.